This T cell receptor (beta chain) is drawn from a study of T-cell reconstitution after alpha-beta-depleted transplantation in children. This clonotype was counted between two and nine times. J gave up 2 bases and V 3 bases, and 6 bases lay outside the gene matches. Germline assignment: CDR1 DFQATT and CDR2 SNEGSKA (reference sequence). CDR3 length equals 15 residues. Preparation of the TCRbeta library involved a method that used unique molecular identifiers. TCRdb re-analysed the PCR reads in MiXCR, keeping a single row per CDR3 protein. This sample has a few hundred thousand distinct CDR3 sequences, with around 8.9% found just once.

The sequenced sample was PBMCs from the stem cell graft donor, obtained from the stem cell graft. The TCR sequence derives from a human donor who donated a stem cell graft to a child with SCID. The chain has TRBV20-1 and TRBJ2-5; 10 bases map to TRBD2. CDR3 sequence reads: CSASSLAGEQETQYF. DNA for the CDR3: TGCAGTGCTAGCTCGCTAGCGGGGGAACAAGAGACCCAGTACTTC.